This TCR beta chain was found in a study of shared T cell receptors in the human thymus. Method: immunoSEQ multiplex PCR; TCRdb's copy keeps in-frame clones and lacks some. The data show tens of thousands of clones, roughly 95% seen once. The CDR3 length is 17 residues. V gave up 1 base and J gave up 2 bases, with 14 bases separating them. Germline V gene lookup returns CDR1 SEHNR and CDR2 FQNEAQ (reference sequence). Input material: thymocytes. The chain couples TRBV7-9 to TRBJ1-4; TRBD1 is a possible D gene (5 bases). The TCR originated in a human donor. The CDR3 DNA follows: TGTGCCAGCAGCTTAGTGTTCTTAGGGACCACTAATGAAAAACTGTTTTTT. Protein: CASSLVFLGTTNEKLFF. The full variable domain, rest sourced from reference TRBV7-9 and TRBJ1-4, is DTGVSQNPRHKITKRGQNVTFRCDPISEHNRLYWYRQTLGQGPEFLTYFQNEAQLEKSRLLSDRFSAERPKGSFSTLEIQRTEQGDSAMYLCASSLVFLGTTNEKLFFGSGTQLSVL.